Listed below are T cell receptor beta chains from one sample, sequenced in a study of cytomegalovirus exposure and HLA in healthy donors. Generated by immunoSEQ multiplex PCR, the TCRdb table keeps only in-frame clones and is missing some. The table includes under 200,000 clones, about 90% detected once. The sample consisted of PBMCs. These receptors were collected from a woman younger than 30 in good health and CMV-seropositive. The CDR3 runs from the conserved cysteine through the conserved F or W. The D gene is left open where the match is weak. Expanded clones get a size class; other rows say once, few or many, or leave the size out.

V gene	clone size	J gene	D gene	CDR3 protein	CDR3 DNA
TRBV11-2	.	TRBJ2-6	.	CASSLGLQGSGANVLTF	TGTGCCAGCAGCTTAGGGTTACAGGGCTCTGGGGCCAACGTCCTGACTTTC
TRBV14	once	TRBJ1-4	TRBD1	CASSHLIGQGDEKLFF	TGTGCCAGCAGTCATCTCATTGGACAGGGAGATGAAAAACTGTTTTTT
TRBV13	.	TRBJ2-5	.	CASSQRQQETQYF	TGTGCCAGCAGCCAACGACAGCAAGAGACCCAGTACTTC
TRBV7-2	.	TRBJ1-2	.	CASSPTGQNYGYTF	TGTGCCAGCAGCCCCACTGGACAGAACTATGGCTACACCTTC
TRBV7-3	.	TRBJ1-1	.	CASSLEPAVNTEAFF	TGTGCCAGCAGCTTAGAACCAGCGGTGAACACTGAAGCTTTCTTT
TRBV4-1	.	TRBJ2-1	TRBD2	CASRASGQYNEQFF	TGCGCCAGTAGAGCTAGCGGGCAGTACAATGAGCAGTTCTTC
TRBV30	.	TRBJ1-2	.	CAWSGRDNRYGYTF	TGTGCCTGGAGTGGCCGGGACAACCGATATGGCTACACCTTC
TRBV21-1	.	TRBJ1-4	.	CASSTRTGGREKLFF	TGTGCCAGCAGCACTCGGACAGGGGGCCGGGAAAAACTGTTTTTT
TRBV7-8	few	TRBJ2-7	TRBD1	CASSFSGTVPAEQYF	TGTGCCAGCAGCTTCTCCGGGACAGTGCCCGCCGAGCAGTACTTC
TRBV27	.	TRBJ2-3	.	CASRTSTDTQYF	TGTGCCAGCAGGACTAGCACAGATACGCAGTATTTT
TRBV4-1	.	TRBJ2-7	.	CASSPRVGVYEQYF	TGCGCCAGCAGCCCCCGGGTGGGAGTCTACGAGCAGTACTTC
TRBV5-1	once	TRBJ2-7	TRBD2	CASTASGRGSYEQYF	TGCGCCAGCACTGCTAGCGGGAGGGGATCCTACGAGCAGTACTTC
TRBV4-3	.	TRBJ1-2	.	CASSHSGRDYGYTF	TGCGCCAGCAGCCACAGCGGTCGTGACTATGGCTACACCTTC
TRBV13	.	TRBJ2-2	.	CASSKSTGELFF	TGTGCCAGCAGCAAGAGCACCGGGGAGCTGTTTTTT
TRBV5-8	.	TRBJ2-1	.	CASSLGGYNEQFF	TGTGCCAGCAGCTTGGGAGGGTACAATGAGCAGTTCTTC
TRBV11-2	.	TRBJ2-7	TRBD1	CASSRPRQGVREQYF	TGTGCCAGCAGCAGACCCCGACAGGGAGTTCGCGAGCAGTACTTC
TRBV14	.	TRBJ2-2	TRBD2	CASSRLADNTGELFF	TGTGCCAGCAGCCGACTAGCGGATAACACCGGGGAGCTGTTTTTT
TRBV30	.	TRBJ2-2	.	CAVSGQTNTGELFF	TGTGCCGTGTCCGGACAGACGAACACCGGGGAGCTGTTTTTT
TRBV18	.	TRBJ2-3	TRBD2	CASSPGFLAVSDTQYF	TGTGCCAGCTCACCAGGGTTTCTAGCGGTATCAGATACGCAGTATTTT
TRBV7-3	.	TRBJ2-2	TRBD2	CASSVVAGAGGELFF	TGTGCCAGCAGCGTAGTAGCGGGAGCGGGCGGGGAGCTGTTTTTT
TRBV6-1	.	TRBJ1-5	.	CASSGRAGNQPQHF	TGTGCCAGCAGTGGGCGGGCCGGCAATCAGCCCCAGCATTTT
TRBV10-3	.	TRBJ1-5	TRBD1	CAISPTGLQPQHF	TGTGCCATCAGCCCGACAGGGTTACAGCCCCAGCATTTT
TRBV9	.	TRBJ2-3	.	CASSALVAADTQYF	TGTGCCAGCAGCGCACTAGTCGCAGCTGATACGCAGTATTTT
TRBV28	.	TRBJ2-1	.	CASSSGEQFF	TGTGCCAGCAGTTCAGGTGAGCAGTTCTTC
TRBV30	.	TRBJ2-2	.	CAWSVLPAGISGELFF	TGTGCCTGGAGTGTACTCCCGGCGGGCATTTCCGGGGAGCTGTTTTTT
TRBV9	.	TRBJ2-2	TRBD2	CASSVDKGTSGKNTGELFF	TGTGCCAGCAGCGTGGACAAGGGGACTAGCGGGAAAAACACCGGGGAGCTGTTTTTT
TRBV28	.	TRBJ1-2	TRBD1	CASSRGDGYTF	TGTGCCAGCAGCAGGGGGGACGGCTACACCTTC
TRBV30	once	TRBJ2-1	TRBD2	CAWSPGAGPYNEQFF	TGTGCCTGGAGTCCCGGAGCGGGGCCCTACAATGAGCAGTTCTTC
TRBV2	.	TRBJ2-4	TRBD2	CASRGGEGRSQNIQYF	TGTGCCAGCCGCGGTGGGGAGGGGAGGTCCCAAAACATTCAGTACTTC
TRBV18	few	TRBJ2-7	TRBD1	CASSPQQGAPYEQYF	TGTGCCAGCTCCCCACAGCAGGGGGCACCCTACGAGCAGTACTTC
TRBV9	once	TRBJ2-6	TRBD2	CASSESSGSVTGANVLTF	TGTGCCAGCAGCGAATCGAGCGGGAGTGTGACCGGGGCCAACGTCCTGACTTTC
TRBV6-6	.	TRBJ2-7	.	CASSGNALYEQYF	TGTGCCAGCAGCGGGAACGCGCTCTACGAGCAGTACTTC
TRBV18	.	TRBJ2-2	.	CASSPPAANTGELFF	TGTGCCAGCTCACCACCGGCAGCGAACACCGGGGAGCTGTTTTTT
TRBV5-6	.	TRBJ2-1	TRBD2	CASSHGGGLALYNEQFF	TGTGCCAGCAGCCACGGGGGTGGACTAGCGCTATACAATGAGCAGTTCTTC
TRBV4-1	.	TRBJ1-5	.	CASSQGLRGSTNQPQHF	TGCGCCAGCAGCCAAGGCTTACGGGGGTCTACCAATCAGCCCCAGCATTTT
TRBV4-2	.	TRBJ2-1	TRBD2	CASSQPGLASDEQFF	TGTGCCAGCAGCCAACCGGGACTAGCAAGCGATGAGCAGTTCTTC
TRBV30	few	TRBJ2-4	TRBD1	CAWRDRGNIQYF	TGTGCCTGGAGGGACAGGGGAAACATTCAGTACTTC
TRBV25-1	.	TRBJ1-2	.	CASSEYTDPYGYTF	TGTGCCAGCAGTGAATATACTGATCCCTATGGCTACACCTTC
TRBV6-4	.	TRBJ2-2	TRBD1	CASSVGQGSGELFF	TGTGCCAGCAGTGTGGGACAGGGGTCCGGGGAGCTGTTTTTT
TRBV7-2	once	TRBJ2-7	.	CASGEGAGIYEQYF	TGTGCCAGCGGAGAGGGCGCGGGGATCTACGAGCAGTACTTC